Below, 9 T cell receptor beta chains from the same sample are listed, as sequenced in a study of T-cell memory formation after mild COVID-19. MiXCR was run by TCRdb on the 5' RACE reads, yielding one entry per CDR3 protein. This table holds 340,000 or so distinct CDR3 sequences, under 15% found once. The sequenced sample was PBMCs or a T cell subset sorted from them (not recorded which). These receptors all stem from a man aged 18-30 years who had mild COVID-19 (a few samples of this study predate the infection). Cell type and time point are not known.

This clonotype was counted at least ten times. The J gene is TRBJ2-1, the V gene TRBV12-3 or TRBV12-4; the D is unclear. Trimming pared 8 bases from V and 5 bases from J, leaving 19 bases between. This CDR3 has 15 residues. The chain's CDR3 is CASLKGRLANNEQFF. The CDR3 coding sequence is TGTGCCAGCCTTAAGGGAAGGCTGGCTAACAATGAGCAGTTCTTC.

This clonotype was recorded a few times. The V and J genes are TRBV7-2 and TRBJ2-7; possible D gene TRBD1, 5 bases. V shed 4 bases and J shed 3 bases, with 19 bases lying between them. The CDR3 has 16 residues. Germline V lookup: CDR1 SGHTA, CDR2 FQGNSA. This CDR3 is CASSSVQLGRDYEQYF. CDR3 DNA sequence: TGTGCCAGCAGCTCGGTTCAGTTGGGCAGGGACTACGAGCAGTACTTC.

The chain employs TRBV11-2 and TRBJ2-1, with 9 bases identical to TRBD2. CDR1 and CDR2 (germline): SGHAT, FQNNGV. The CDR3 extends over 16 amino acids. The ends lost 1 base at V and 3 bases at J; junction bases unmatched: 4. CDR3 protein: CASSLVASGDYNEQFF. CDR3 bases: TGTGCCAGCAGCTTAGTAGCTAGCGGGGACTACAATGAGCAGTTCTTC.

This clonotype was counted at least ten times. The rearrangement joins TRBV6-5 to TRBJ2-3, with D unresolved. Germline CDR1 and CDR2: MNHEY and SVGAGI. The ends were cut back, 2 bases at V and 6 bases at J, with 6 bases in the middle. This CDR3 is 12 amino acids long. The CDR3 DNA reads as TGTGCCAGCAGTTACGTGTCGGATACGCAGTATTTT. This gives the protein CASSYVSDTQYF.

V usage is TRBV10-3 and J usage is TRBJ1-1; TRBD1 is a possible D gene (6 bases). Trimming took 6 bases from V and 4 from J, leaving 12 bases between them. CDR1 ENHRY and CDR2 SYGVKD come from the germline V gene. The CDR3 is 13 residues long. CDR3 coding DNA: TGTGCCATCAGGTGGGACATGTCCACTGAAGCTTTCTTT. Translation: CAIRWDMSTEAFF.

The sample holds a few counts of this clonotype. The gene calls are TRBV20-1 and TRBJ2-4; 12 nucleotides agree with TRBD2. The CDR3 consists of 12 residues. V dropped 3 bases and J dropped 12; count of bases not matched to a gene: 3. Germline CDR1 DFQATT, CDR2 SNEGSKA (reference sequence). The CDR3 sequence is CSASLAGGHQYF. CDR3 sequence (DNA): TGCAGTGCTAGTCTAGCGGGGGGGCATCAGTACTTC.

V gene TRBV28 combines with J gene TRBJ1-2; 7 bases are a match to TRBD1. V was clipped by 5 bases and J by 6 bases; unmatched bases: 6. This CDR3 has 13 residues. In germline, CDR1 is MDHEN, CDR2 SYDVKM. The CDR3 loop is CASSPLGGNGYTF. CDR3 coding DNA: TGTGCCAGCAGTCCTTTAGGGGGCAATGGCTACACCTTC.

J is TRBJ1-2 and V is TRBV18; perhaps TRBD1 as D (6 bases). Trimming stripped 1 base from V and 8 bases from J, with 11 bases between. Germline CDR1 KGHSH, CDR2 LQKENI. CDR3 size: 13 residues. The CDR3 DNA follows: TGTGCCAGCTCACCACAGGGGGACAACGGCTACACCTTC. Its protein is CASSPQGDNGYTF.

The CDR3 DNA follows: TGTGCCAGCAGCTTAATGCCGGGAATTTCGGGCAATCAGCCCCAGCATTTT. It yields the protein CASSLMPGISGNQPQHF. This chain joins TRBV7-8 and TRBJ1-5; D ambiguous. Trimming took 2 bases from V and 2 from J, leaving 16 bases between them. CDR3 size: 17 residues. CDR1 and CDR2 (germline): SGHVS, FQNEAQ.